This is a list of T cell receptor beta chains from one sample in a study of control samples from healthy donors and cancer patients. Assay: immunoSEQ multiplex PCR; the TCRdb copy retains only in-frame clones and omits some. The repertoire has roughly 130,000 clones, 88% of them found once; the top ten carry more than 2.5%. The specimen was blood. The origin of the receptors is a man aged 45-65 years in good health. CDR3s include the opening cysteine and the closing phenylalanine or tryptophan. A D gene is named only where the DNA matches it firmly. Clone size is given for some rows only: seen once, a few or many times, or a class if the clone is expanded.

J	size	D	V	DNA	CDR3
TRBJ1-2	-	-	TRBV18	TGTGCCAGCTCACGAAGTGACACCTATGGCTACACCTTC	CASSRSDTYGYTF
TRBJ2-5	-	-	TRBV27	TGTGCCAGCAGTCCCCGGGACGCTGCCGACCAAGAGACCCAGTACTTC	CASSPRDAADQETQYF
TRBJ2-7	-	-	TRBV5-5	TGTGCCAGCAGCCTAAGGATGTCATCGTCCTACGAGCAGTACTTC	CASSLRMSSSYEQYF
TRBJ2-5	-	-	TRBV3-1/TRBV3-2	TGTGCCAGCAGCCACCCCTTAGGGTGGCAAGAGACCCAGTACTTC	CASSHPLGWQETQYF
TRBJ1-2	-	TRBD1	TRBV7-3	TGTGCCAGCAGCTCGGGACAGGGGAACTATGGCTACACCTTC	CASSSGQGNYGYTF
TRBJ2-1	-	-	TRBV15	TGTGCCACCAGCAGGGGGGGGCGGTCGCAGTTCTTC	CATSRGGRSQFF
TRBJ1-3	-	TRBD1	TRBV4-1	TGCGCCAGCAGTCAGGGGGTTCCTGGAAACACCATATATTTT	CASSQGVPGNTIYF
TRBJ2-2	-	-	TRBV10-2	TGCGCCAGCAGTCCGGAGGTAAGTTGGAGGGCCGGGGAGCTGTTTTTT	CASSPEVSWRAGELFF
TRBJ2-5	-	-	TRBV2	TGTGCCAGCAGTCCCGCCGAGACCCAGTACTTC	CASSPAETQYF
TRBJ2-7	-	TRBD2	TRBV19	TGTGCCAGTAGTATGGGGAGGGGCTACGAGCAGTACTTC	CASSMGRGYEQYF
TRBJ1-1	once	-	TRBV20-1	TGCAGTGCTAGTGACGCAAGGAGCACTGAAGCTTTCTTT	CSASDARSTEAFF
TRBJ1-2	-	TRBD1	TRBV29-1	TGCAGCGTTGGACAGGGGAACTATGGCTACACCTTC	CSVGQGNYGYTF
TRBJ2-7	-	TRBD1	TRBV5-6	TGTGCCAGCAGCAAGGGACAGGGGGACTCCTACGAGCAGTACTTC	CASSKGQGDSYEQYF
TRBJ1-6	-	-	TRBV19	TGTGCCAGTAGTCTCCCGGTCGGCTCCTATAATTCACCCCTCCACTTT	CASSLPVGSYNSPLHF
TRBJ2-1	-	-	TRBV5-4	TGTGCCAGCAGCACGGGCACCAAAATCAACAATGAGCAGTTCTTC	CASSTGTKINNEQFF
TRBJ2-7	-	-	TRBV30	TGTGCCTGGAGCCCCCGTCTCGCCGAGCAGTACTTC	CAWSPRLAEQYF
TRBJ2-1	-	TRBD1	TRBV29-1	TGCAGCGTTAACCGGGACAGGGGTTACAATGAGCAGTTCTTC	CSVNRDRGYNEQFF
TRBJ2-7	-	-	TRBV27	TGTGCCAGCAGTTTATCGATAGACAGGCACTACGAGCAGTACTTC	CASSLSIDRHYEQYF
TRBJ1-6	-	-	TRBV15	TGTGCCACCAGCAGTCGGGGCTATAATTCACCCCTCCACTTT	CATSSRGYNSPLHF
TRBJ2-3	-	-	TRBV28	TGTGCCAGCAGAGCCCAGAGGCAAAAGGGCACAGATACGCAGTATTTT	CASRAQRQKGTDTQYF
TRBJ2-3	few	-	TRBV7-2	TGTGCCAGCAGCTCAGACCCCACCCGGGCCTGGGTGGATACGCAGTATTTT	CASSSDPTRAWVDTQYF
TRBJ1-4	-	-	TRBV7-2	TGTGCCAGCAGCTTTTTGCGGGGTGTGAATGAAAAACTGTTTTTT	CASSFLRGVNEKLFF
TRBJ2-7	few	TRBD2	TRBV7-9	TGTGCCAGCAGTATAAGACTAGCGGGGGGACACGAGCAGTACTTC	CASSIRLAGGHEQYF
TRBJ1-1	-	TRBD1	TRBV2	TGTGCCAGTACAGGGGTGGGGAACACTGAAGCTTTCTTT	CASTGVGNTEAFF
TRBJ1-2	-	-	TRBV18	TGTGCCAGCTCCGAAGAACAGGGCTTCGCCTATGGCTACACCTTC	CASSEEQGFAYGYTF
TRBJ1-5	-	-	TRBV2	TGTGCCAGCAGTGAAGGGACGGCAAGCAATCAGCCCCAGCATTTT	CASSEGTASNQPQHF
TRBJ1-2	-	-	TRBV18	TGTGCCAGCTCACCAGGGAGGGACTCAAACTATGGCTACACCTTC	CASSPGRDSNYGYTF
TRBJ1-6	-	TRBD1	TRBV5-1	TGCGCCAGCAGACAGGGGGGGCCAAATAATTCACCCCTCCACTTT	CASRQGGPNNSPLHF
TRBJ1-2	few	-	TRBV7-8	TGTGCCAGCAGAAGAGCCGTGGGGACGGGCAACTATGGCTACACCTTC	CASRRAVGTGNYGYTF
TRBJ2-7	-	TRBD1	TRBV2	TGTGCCAGCAGGGGGACAGGGAAGTCCTACGAGCAGTACTTC	CASRGTGKSYEQYF
TRBJ2-1	-	-	TRBV7-2	TGTGCCAGCAGCTTAGTGGGGGTCAATGAGCAGTTCTTC	CASSLVGVNEQFF
TRBJ1-3	-	-	TRBV6-6	TGTGCCAGCAGTATCTCTACTGGAAACACCATATATTTT	CASSISTGNTIYF
TRBJ2-5	-	TRBD1	TRBV24-1	TGTGCCACCAGTGACCGAGGGACAGCCTATGGGGAGACCCAGTACTTC	CATSDRGTAYGETQYF
TRBJ1-1	-	TRBD1	TRBV29-1	TGCAGCGTTGCGAGGACAGGGGGCACTGAAGCTTTCTTT	CSVARTGGTEAFF
TRBJ1-1	once	-	TRBV5-6	TGTGCCAGCAGCTTATCCCCCGTCCGATGGGGGAATGAAGCTTTCTTT	CASSLSPVRWGNEAFF
TRBJ1-6	-	TRBD1	TRBV2	TGTGCCAGCACCGATGATGGAGGGGGCGTCTCACCCCTCCACTTT	CASTDDGGGVSPLHF
TRBJ2-5	-	-	TRBV30	TGTGCCTGGAGTCCCGAAAGCCAGACCCAGTACTTC	CAWSPESQTQYF
TRBJ1-1	-	-	TRBV2	TGTGCCAGCACCGAGGCAGGAACTGAAGCTTTCTTT	CASTEAGTEAFF
TRBJ1-5	-	-	TRBV15	TGTGCCACCAGCTCACCCGATAGCAATCAGCCCCAGCATTTT	CATSSPDSNQPQHF
TRBJ1-1	once	-	TRBV5-4	TGTGCCAGCAGCCCCGGGGGGACTGAAGCTTTCTTT	CASSPGGTEAFF
TRBJ2-5	-	-	TRBV7-9	TGTGCCAGCAGCTTAATGTTGGGCAGACAAGAGACCCAGTACTTC	CASSLMLGRQETQYF
TRBJ1-4	few	-	TRBV6-4	TGTGCCAGCAGTGTCCTACCGGGTGCAACTAATGAAAAACTGTTTTTT	CASSVLPGATNEKLFF
TRBJ2-7	-	TRBD1	TRBV18	TGTGCCAGCTCGCGCGACAGGGATCTTGAGCAGTACTTC	CASSRDRDLEQYF
TRBJ2-7	-	-	TRBV15	TGTGCCACCAGCAGCATACGGTACTACGAGCAGTACTTC	CATSSIRYYEQYF
TRBJ1-4	-	-	TRBV28	TGTGCCAGCAGTTTTTTACTTATTAATGAAAAACTGTTTTTT	CASSFLLINEKLFF
TRBJ1-1	-	-	TRBV2	TGTGCCAGCAGTGTTTGGGACGGTGAAGCTTTCTTT	CASSVWDGEAFF
TRBJ1-5	-	-	TRBV30	TGTGCCTGGAGCCGGCCGGGGGCATTTAGCAATCAGCCCCAGCATTTT	CAWSRPGAFSNQPQHF
TRBJ2-2	-	-	TRBV3-1/TRBV3-2	TGTGCCAGCAGCCAAGATCTTGGAGGGGGAGGCGCCGGGGAGCTGTTTTTT	CASSQDLGGGGAGELFF
TRBJ1-3	once	TRBD1	TRBV7-2	TGTGCCAGCTCCAGGACAGGGGCCACCTCTGGAAACACCATATATTTT	CASSRTGATSGNTIYF
TRBJ1-4	-	TRBD1	TRBV5-1	TGCGCCAGCAGCCCCCAGGGACAGGGGGTAACTAATGAAAAACTGTTTTTT	CASSPQGQGVTNEKLFF
TRBJ2-5	few	-	TRBV27	TGTGCCAGCAGTTCCAACGAACAAGAGACCCAGTACTTC	CASSSNEQETQYF
TRBJ2-7	-	TRBD1	TRBV18	TGTGCCAGCTCCCCCCGGGGACAGACCTACGAGCAGTACTTC	CASSPRGQTYEQYF
TRBJ2-7	-	-	TRBV27	TGTGCCAGCAGTTTAGGGGGTCCCCTATCCTACGAGCAGTACTTC	CASSLGGPLSYEQYF
TRBJ1-4	-	-	TRBV2	TGTGCCAGCAAACTCCGGGACTCCCCGGGAAAACTGTTTTTT	CASKLRDSPGKLFF
TRBJ1-2	-	-	TRBV6-5	TGTGCCAGCAGTTTTGGAAACAGAGGCTATGGCTACACCTTC	CASSFGNRGYGYTF
TRBJ2-7	-	TRBD1	TRBV11-1	TGTGCCAGCAGCCCGACCGGGACAGGGCCTTCCTACGAGCAGTACTTC	CASSPTGTGPSYEQYF
TRBJ1-1	once	TRBD1	TRBV30	TGTGCCTGGAGCCGACAGGGGGCTACTGAAGCTTTCTTT	CAWSRQGATEAFF
TRBJ2-3	-	-	TRBV6-8	TGTGCCAGCAGCGCAAAACATAAGACAGCTAGCACAGATACGCAGTATTTT	CASSAKHKTASTDTQYF
TRBJ2-5	-	TRBD1	TRBV11-2	TGTGCCAGCAGCTTAGTGGGGACAGGGGAGTTTCGCCCTAGGGAGACCCAGTACTTC	CASSLVGTGEFRPRETQYF